The 21 T cell receptor beta chains in this list originate from one sample, sequenced in a study of blood T cell repertoires in COVID-19. The repertoire was sequenced with immunoSEQ multiplex PCR; TCRdb's copy has only in-frame clones and lacks some. Of roughly 260,000 clones listed, 75% to 90% are singletons. The sample comprised peripheral blood. The receptor set was obtained from a woman aged 40 to 49 with acute or convalescent COVID-19.

The rearrangement links TRBV19 to TRBJ1-2, with D tentatively TRBD1 (5 bases). This CDR3 is 14 amino acids long. Germline V gene lookup returns CDR1 LNHDA and CDR2 SQIVND (reference sequence). V lost 5 bases and J 4 bases, leaving 14 bases between the germline ends. The CDR3 spells CASSFQGGSYGYTF. As DNA, the CDR3 is TGTGCCAGTAGTTTCCAGGGCGGGAGCTATGGCTACACCTTC. Using reference TRBV19 and TRBJ1-2 for the parts outside the CDR3, the full variable domain is DGGITQSPKYLFRKEGQNVTLSCEQNLNHDAMYWYRQDPGQGLRLIYYSQIVNDFQKGDIAEGYSVSREKKESFPLTVTSAQKNPTAFYLCASSFQGGSYGYTFGSGTRLTVV.

V usage is TRBV18 and J usage is TRBJ1-5; D may be TRBD1 (6 bases). The CDR3 has 17 amino acids. V was cut by 2 bases and J by 2 bases, with 16 bases left in between. The germline gives CDR1 KGHSH, CDR2 LQKENI. The CDR3 DNA follows: TGTGCCAGCTCACCAAGATCGGGGGGCGAAGGCAATCAGCCCCAGCATTTT. Amino acid sequence: CASSPRSGGEGNQPQHF.

V is TRBV19 and J is TRBJ1-2, with D hard to call. The CDR3 runs to 15 residues. CDR1 LNHDA and CDR2 SQIVND come from the germline V gene (reference sequence). Deletions cut 5 bases from V and 8 bases from J, with 21 bases between. The DNA of the CDR3 is TGTGCCAGTAGTCCCGCGAACGGAGCCTCGGGGGGCTACACCTTC. This encodes CASSPANGASGGYTF.

The chain joins TRBV3-1 (or the pseudogene TRBV3-2) to TRBJ2-1, with D perhaps TRBD2 (5 bases). Deletions cut 0 bases from V and 0 bases from J, with 6 bases between. This CDR3 spans 15 amino acids. Germline V gene sequence: CDR1 LGHDT, CDR2 YNNKEL (reference sequence). CDR3 residues: CASSQETSSYNEQFF. The CDR3 DNA sequence: TGTGCCAGCAGCCAAGAAACTAGCTCCTACAATGAGCAGTTCTTC.

The chain employs TRBV5-5 and TRBJ2-5; 7 bases map to TRBD1. CDR3 length: 13 amino acids. V was pared by 5 bases and J by 4 bases, with 5 bases of the junction left unmatched. CDR1 is SGHKS and CDR2 is YYEKEE in the germline V gene (reference sequence). The CDR3 reads CASRPGTAETQYF. Written as DNA, the CDR3 is TGTGCCAGCAGACCTGGGACAGCAGAGACCCAGTACTTC.

The J gene is TRBJ1-2, the V gene TRBV30; tentatively, D is TRBD1 (6 bases). There are 11 residues in the CDR3. Germline V lookup: CDR1 GTSNPN, CDR2 SVGIG (reference sequence). V lost 0 bases and J lost 9, with 8 bases in between. The CDR3 protein is CAWSVQGSYTF. CDR3 bases: TGTGCCTGGAGTGTACAGGGTAGCTACACCTTC.

The chain joins TRBV5-1 to TRBJ2-1; possible D gene TRBD2, 6 bases. This CDR3 is 13 amino acids long. Germline CDR1 reads SGHRS; CDR2 reads YFSETQ. V lost 1 base, J lost 6 bases, and 8 bases lay in between. The CDR3: CASSLTSFNEQFF. In nucleotides, the CDR3 is TGCGCCAGCAGCTTGACTAGCTTCAATGAGCAGTTCTTC.

The chain recombines TRBV19 with TRBJ1-1; maybe TRBD1 (6 bases). CDR3 length equals 14 residues. Germline assignment: CDR1 LNHDA and CDR2 SQIVND (reference sequence). V lost 7 bases to trimming and J lost 2 bases, with 14 bases between them. The CDR3 DNA is TGTGCCAGTAAGCGGACAGACCTAAACACTGAAGCTTTCTTT. Protein product: CASKRTDLNTEAFF.

The gene calls are TRBV27 and TRBJ1-4; TRBD1 is a possible D gene (5 bases). V was pared by 1 base and J by 8 bases, with 11 bases between. Germline CDR1 and CDR2: MNHEY and SMNVEV (reference sequence). The CDR3 loop spans 14 amino acids. This chain's CDR3 is CASSLFREGEKLFF. Here the CDR3 DNA reads TGTGCCAGCAGTTTATTCCGGGAGGGGGAAAAACTGTTTTTT.

Points on this clone: The sample has other DNA sequences that encode this CDR3 too. V gene TRBV29-1 combines with J gene TRBJ1-1, with D maybe TRBD1 (5 bases). This CDR3 has 13 residues. Trimming took 3 bases from V and 4 from J, leaving 12 bases between them. Per the germline V gene, CDR1 is SQVTM and CDR2 is ANQGSEA. CDR3 in DNA: TGCAGCGTTGAGGTGGGGGGAGGCACTGAAGCTTTCTTT. Its protein is CSVEVGGGTEAFF. Full variable domain (rest looked up from reference TRBV29-1 and TRBJ1-1): SAVISQKPSRDICQRGTSLTIQCQVDSQVTMMFWYRQQPGQSLTLIATANQGSEATYESGFVIDKFPISRPNLTFSTLTVSNMSPEDSSIYLCSVEVGGGTEAFFGQGTRLTVV.

The chain combines TRBV13 with TRBJ1-2; unclear D gene. V was shortened by 8 bases and J by 5 bases, with 12 bases between the two germline ends. CDR1 is PRHDT and CDR2 is FYEKMQ in the germline V gene (reference sequence). The CDR3 runs 12 residues. CDR3 residues: CASPNSSYGYTF. CDR3 DNA sequence: TGTGCCAGCCCTAACTCCTCATATGGCTACACCTTC.

This rearrangement joins TRBV29-1 to TRBJ2-3; TRBD2 matches at 16 bases. Per the germline V gene, CDR1 is SQVTM and CDR2 is ANQGSEA. This CDR3 spans 17 amino acids. V shed 4 bases and J 3 bases; nucleotides not matched to a gene: 7. The CDR3 coding sequence is TGCAGCGTTGCCGGGACTAGCGGGGGGGCCGGAACAGATACGCAGTATTTT. Protein: CSVAGTSGGAGTDTQYF.

This chain joins TRBV30 and TRBJ1-3; TRBD1 matches at 7 bases. The CDR3 contains 14 residues. Germline CDR1 is GTSNPN and CDR2 is SVGIG (reference sequence). V lost 3 bases, J lost 2 bases, and 4 bases stayed unmatched. The CDR3 is CAWRQGTPGNTIYF. The CDR3 nucleotides are TGTGCCTGGAGACAGGGGACGCCTGGAAACACCATATATTTT. The whole variable domain, remainder taken from reference TRBV30 and TRBJ1-3, is SQTIHQWPATLVQPVGSPLSLECTVEGTSNPNLYWYRQAAGRGLQLLFYSVGIGQISSEVPQNLSASRPQDRQFILSSKKLLLSDSGFYLCAWRQGTPGNTIYFGEGSWLTVV.

The rearrangement joins TRBV19 to TRBJ1-1, with D tentatively TRBD1 (5 bases). The CDR3 runs 13 residues. The germline gives CDR1 LNHDA, CDR2 SQIVND (reference sequence). The V end was cut by 8 bases, the J end by 3 bases, with 13 bases between. The CDR3 here is CASSDNWDTEAFF. The CDR3 DNA follows: TGTGCCAGTTCGGACAATTGGGACACTGAAGCTTTCTTT.

The chain uses TRBV3-1 (or the pseudogene TRBV3-2) and TRBJ1-6, with 9 bases lining up with TRBD1. Trimming removed 3 bases from V and 11 bases from J; junction bases left unmatched: 8. Germline values: CDR1 LGHDT, CDR2 YNNKEL (reference sequence). The CDR3 length is 15 residues. This CDR3 is CASSHGQGFFTPLHF. The CDR3 nucleotides are TGTGCCAGCAGCCATGGACAGGGGTTTTTTACACCCCTCCACTTT.

The rearrangement joins TRBV7-9 to TRBJ2-1, with TRBD1 matching 10 bases. The V and J ends lost 6 bases and 5 bases, in that order; junction bases with no gene match: 10. Germline lookup yields CDR1 SEHNR and CDR2 FQNEAQ (reference sequence). CDR3 size: 16 residues. In DNA, the CDR3 is TGTGCCAGCAGAAGAACCGGGACAGGGGAGAACAATGAGCAGTTCTTC. This encodes CASRRTGTGENNEQFF. Full variable domain (outside the CDR3, taken from reference TRBV7-9 and TRBJ2-1): DTGVSQNPRHKITKRGQNVTFRCDPISEHNRLYWYRQTLGQGPEFLTYFQNEAQLEKSRLLSDRFSAERPKGSFSTLEIQRTEQGDSAMYLCASRRTGTGENNEQFFGPGTRLTVL.

The genes are TRBV5-5 and TRBJ1-4, with D perhaps matching TRBD1 (5 bases). This CDR3 contains 14 residues. Germline-derived CDR1 and CDR2 are SGHKS and YYEKEE (reference sequence). The V end lost 2 bases, the J end lost 3 bases, and 8 bases lay between the germline ends. The CDR3, as DNA: TGTGCCAGCAGCTTTCGGGGGTCTAATGAAAAACTGTTTTTT. Translating it yields CASSFRGSNEKLFF.

This clone was found a few times. This rearrangement joins TRBV2 to TRBJ1-1; D not resolved. Looked up from germline, CDR1 is SNHLY and CDR2 is FYNNEI. CDR3 length equals 14 residues. V lost 6 bases, J lost 9 bases, and 20 bases lay in between. CDR3 sequence reads: CASRPGNPWEKAFF. CDR3 sequence (DNA): TGTGCCAGCAGACCCGGGAATCCTTGGGAAAAAGCTTTCTTT.

The CDR3 here is CSAHDAGRKNTEAFF. The CDR3 DNA sequence: TGCAGCGCCCATGATGCGGGGAGGAAGAACACTGAAGCTTTCTTT. This chain connects TRBV29-1 to TRBJ1-1, with no clear D. CDR3 length equals 15 residues. Per the germline V gene, CDR1 is SQVTM and CDR2 is ANQGSEA. Trimming took off 7 bases at V and 1 base at J, with 19 bases between the two ends.

The chain joins TRBV6-6 to TRBJ2-1, with D possibly matching TRBD2 (5 bases). V was trimmed by 1 base and J by 8 bases, leaving 6 bases between them. The germline gives CDR1 MNHNY, CDR2 SVGAGI (reference sequence). The CDR3 extends over 12 amino acids. The CDR3 loop is CASSYFGDEQFF. The CDR3 region has the DNA TGTGCCAGCAGTTACTTCGGGGATGAGCAGTTCTTC.

This clone was seen a few times. The chain joins TRBV4-1 to TRBJ2-1; possibly TRBD2 for D (5 bases). Looked up from germline, CDR1 is MGHRA and CDR2 is YSYEKL. V lost 4 bases, J lost 4 bases, and 17 bases lay in between. CDR3 size: 16 residues. CDR3 in amino acids: CASSPSASKGYNEQFF. In nucleotides, the CDR3 is TGCGCCAGCAGCCCCAGCGCTAGCAAAGGTTACAATGAGCAGTTCTTC.